The clone carrying this TCR beta chain was observed at least ten times. In TCRdb, the 5' RACE reads were re-called with MiXCR into one record per CDR3 protein. The table shows over 25,000 distinct CDR3 sequences, with around 10% occurring only once. The data derive from a study of neurological immune-mediated disorders. V shed 5 bases and J shed 3 bases, with 10 bases lying between them. In germline, CDR1 is MDHEN, CDR2 SYDVKM. The CDR3 extends over 13 amino acids. The controls, all healthy individuals, were blood bank volunteers in Maryland, USA. PBMCs stored at -80 C, numbering 2 million, were the origin of the unsorted libraries.

J is TRBJ1-1 and V is TRBV28; a possible D gene is TRBD1 (5 bases). Sequenced sample: PBMCs. The receptor comes from a woman aged 55-75 years in good health. The CDR3 DNA sequence: TGTGCCAGCAGTCGTTTGACAGACACTGAAGCTTTCTTT. This codes for CASSRLTDTEAFF.